One and the same sample provided the 12 T cell receptor beta chains below, sequenced in a study of shared clonotypes between healthy human individuals. Clones were read by immunoSEQ multiplex PCR, and TCRdb kept only the in-frame ones, dropping some. This sample has some 2,000,000 clones; about 95% occur once, and the top ten carry approximately 1.2%. CD45RO-negative, CCR7-selected cells formed the naive CD8 fraction, which excluded terminally differentiated effector memory CD45RA+ cells. Sequences were obtained from naive CD8+ T cells sorted from blood. The receptors were sampled from a man aged 18-30 years in good health.

For this clone: The same CDR3 is also encoded by other DNA sequences in this sample. J is TRBJ2-7 and V is TRBV5-6; D is uncertain. This CDR3 is 12 amino acids long. Per the germline V gene, CDR1 is SGHDT and CDR2 is YYEEEE. The V end was cut by 2 bases, the J end by 3 bases, with 6 bases between. This CDR3 is CASSFQGYEQYF. CDR3 DNA sequence: TGTGCCAGCAGCTTTCAAGGCTACGAGCAGTACTTC. Supplemented by reference TRBV5-6 and TRBJ2-7, the full variable domain reads DAGVTQSPTHLIKTRGQQVTLRCSPKSGHDTVSWYQQALGQGPQFIFQYYEEEERQRGNFPDRFSGHQFPNYSSELNVNALLLGDSALYLCASSFQGYEQYFGPGTRLTVT.

This clone was found once. The rearrangement uses TRBV5-1 and TRBJ2-3; TRBD2 aligns across 13 bases. CDR1 and CDR2 (germline): SGHRS, YFSETQ. V lost 4 bases and J lost 6; bases outside the gene matches: 8. The CDR3 extends over 16 amino acids. In DNA form, the CDR3 reads TGCGCCAGCAGCCTATCGGGACTAGCGGGGAGGGATACGCAGTATTTT. The encoded protein is CASSLSGLAGRDTQYF.

The CDR3 region is CASSQRTEGAREQFF. The CDR3 DNA follows: TGTGCCAGCAGCCAAAGAACGGAGGGGGCGCGTGAGCAGTTCTTC. The chain uses TRBV16 and TRBJ2-1, with D maybe TRBD1 (7 bases). The length of the CDR3 is 15 residues. In germline, CDR1 is KGHSY, CDR2 FQNENV. Trimming stripped 2 bases from V and 9 bases from J, with 17 bases between.

This clone appeared once. The chain carries TRBV5-5 and TRBJ1-4; D is unclear. CDR1 is SGHKS and CDR2 is YYEKEE in the germline V gene (reference sequence). The CDR3 is 14 amino acids. Trimming left V 0 bases short and J 6 bases short, with 9 bases between. The CDR3 DNA reads as TGTGCCAGCAGCTTGGGATCGGGTCATGAAAAACTGTTTTTT. Translated, it gives CASSLGSGHEKLFF.

This rearrangement joins TRBV29-1 to TRBJ2-5, with 12 positions matching TRBD2. The CDR3 totals 12 residues. Losses at the gene ends were 7 bases for V and 5 bases for J; bases not matched to a gene: 2. Germline CDR1 and CDR2: SQVTM and ANQGSEA. The CDR3 sequence is CSGLAGGETQYF. The DNA for the CDR3 is TGCAGCGGCCTAGCGGGGGGGGAGACCCAGTACTTC.

As for this clone: Other DNA variants within this sample encode the same CDR3. This chain uses TRBV20-1 with TRBJ2-7; a possible D gene is TRBD2 (5 bases). This CDR3 is built from 11 residues. Deletions cut 3 bases from V and 5 bases from J, with 8 bases between. Germline V CDR1 and CDR2: DFQATT, SNEGSKA (reference sequence). CDR3 DNA sequence: TGCAGTGCTAGTGAGGGCCACGAGCAGTACTTC. Translation: CSASEGHEQYF.

The chain employs TRBV6-1 and TRBJ1-6; a possible D gene is TRBD1 (5 bases). Trimming took off 4 bases at V and 19 bases at J, with 11 bases between the two ends. Germline V gives CDR1 MNHNS, CDR2 SASEGT. The length of the CDR3 is 10 residues. The CDR3 DNA reads TGTGCCAGCAGTGGTCAGGACATGCACTTT. It codes for CASSGQDMHF.

The chain uses TRBV30 and TRBJ2-7, with TRBD2 matching 9 bases. V dropped 4 bases and J dropped 2; count of bases not matched to a gene: 3. CDR1 GTSNPN and CDR2 SVGIG come from the germline V gene (reference sequence). The CDR3 is 13 residues long. The DNA for the CDR3 is TGTGCCTGGACTAGCGGGGATACCTACGAGCAGTACTTC. It translates to CAWTSGDTYEQYF.

This chain links TRBV13 with TRBJ2-3; a possible D gene is TRBD2 (6 bases). V lost 0 bases and J lost 2, with 15 bases in between. The CDR3 is 17 amino acids. The germline V gene encodes CDR1 PRHDT and CDR2 FYEKMQ (reference sequence). The CDR3 here is CASSLGTSRSYTDTQYF. Written as DNA, the CDR3 is TGTGCCAGCAGCTTAGGTACTAGCCGAAGCTACACAGATACGCAGTATTTT.

The genes are TRBV7-9 and TRBJ2-5, with 8 nucleotides matching TRBD1. V dropped 1 base and J dropped 1; count of bases not matched to a gene: 5. This CDR3 region has 16 residues. Germline lookup yields CDR1 SEHNR and CDR2 FQNEAQ (reference sequence). The CDR3 loop is CASSLGDRPVQETQYF. CDR3 nucleotide sequence: TGTGCCAGCAGCTTAGGGGACAGGCCAGTCCAAGAGACCCAGTACTTC.

This rearrangement joins TRBV5-6 to TRBJ2-1, with 9 bases lining up with TRBD2. Germline V lookup: CDR1 SGHDT, CDR2 YYEEEE. This CDR3 has 17 amino acids. The J segment lost 9 bases and the V segment lost 4 bases, leaving 17 bases of the junction unmatched. The CDR3 sequence: CASSGAFGLREGSEQFF. The DNA of the CDR3 is TGTGCCAGCAGCGGCGCCTTCGGGTTGCGGGAGGGCTCTGAGCAGTTCTTC.

The chain employs TRBV10-2 and TRBJ2-7; 7 bases are a match to TRBD2. Looked up from germline, CDR1 is WSHSY and CDR2 is SAAADI. Unmatched junction bases numbered 6, after V lost 5 bases and J lost 2 bases. This CDR3 comprises 14 residues. CDR3 nucleotide sequence: TGCGCCAGCAGTCCAACTAGCGTGCCCTACGAGCAGTACTTC. It encodes CASSPTSVPYEQYF.